This TCR beta chain was retrieved from a study of blood T cell repertoires in COVID-19. Study-wide context: Samples of COVID-19 (acute and convalescent) were obtained from the United States, Italy and Spain. Sample material is recorded as cDNA or gDNA derived from T cells, B-cell-depleted T cells, or PBMCs.

In the original processing: Reference gene primers were amplified, and this amplification served to estimate nucleated cell counts. Only in-frame clones appear in the TCRdb table, and some are missing; sequencing was by immunoSEQ multiplex PCR. V and J calls and clone size are those listed in that table; D and trimming were worked out from the DNA. The sample includes 400,000 or so clones, roughly 89% seen only once; the top ten take 0.8% to 1%. This clone was seen just once. Patients of the Seattle cohort, enrolled during active infection, were followed longitudinally. The V gene end was trimmed by 2 bases and the J gene end by 4 bases; junction bases not matched to a gene: 13. Germline V gives CDR1 SEHNR, CDR2 FQNEAQ (reference sequence). This CDR3 spans 18 amino acids.

The TCR originated in a man aged 18 to 30 with COVID-19, enrolled during active disease. Sample: peripheral blood. The chain couples TRBV7-9 to TRBJ2-3, with 9 bases fitting TRBD1. This chain's CDR3 is CASSLRGGTGFVPDTQYF. CDR3 bases: TGTGCCAGCAGCTTAAGGGGCGGGACAGGGTTTGTTCCAGATACGCAGTATTTT.